This T cell receptor beta chain comes out of a study of T cell responses to AZD1222 COVID-19 vaccine. Overall study results and limits: Baseline testing showed seropositivity in only five or six AZD1222 recipients. Vaccine-associated CD4 TCRs spanned spike, dominant at 160-218 and 743-854. A rise in Spike-specific TCR breadth and depth followed two AZD1222 doses. Donors were chiefly white British, with a greater number of females, and clonal diversity was perhaps underestimated.

Clones were sequenced by immunoSEQ multiplex PCR, and TCRdb holds only the in-frame ones, with some missing. The sample lists approximately 110,000 clones, around 85% occurring once. The CDR3 length is 11 residues. V shed 8 bases and J shed 1 base, with 5 bases lying between them. Germline assignment: CDR1 MDHEN and CDR2 SYDVKM. This clone is a singleton in its sample. Its specificity is not known. The sample holds other DNA sequences that translate to the same CDR3. This clonotype was sampled from an adult in good health. The input for sequencing was peripheral blood, taken on day 0 of AZD1222 vaccination. V gene TRBV28 combines with J gene TRBJ1-1; D remains ambiguous. The CDR3 DNA reads as TGTGCCAGCGTGGAGAACACTGAAGCTTTCTTT. Its protein is CASVENTEAFF.